Listed here are 27 T cell receptor beta chains from one sample, sequenced in a study of cytomegalovirus exposure and HLA in healthy donors. Profiling relied on immunoSEQ multiplex PCR, and the TCRdb table lists in-frame clones only, not all of them. The sample has 330,000 or so clones, 75% to 90% seen once. Material for sequencing was PBMCs. Every receptor here comes from a young woman in good health and CMV-seronegative.

The count of this clone is one. The rearrangement links TRBV5-1 to TRBJ2-7; tentatively, D is TRBD2 (6 bases). Trimming cost V 0 bases and J 6 bases, with 10 bases left between them. The CDR3 covers 13 residues. The germline V gene encodes CDR1 SGHRS and CDR2 YFSETQ. This CDR3 reads CASSLEAGREQYF. The DNA for the CDR3 is TGCGCCAGCAGCTTGGAGGCGGGGCGCGAGCAGTACTTC.

The table lists this clone with a few counts. The gene calls are TRBV16 and TRBJ2-7, with 10 positions matching TRBD1. After removal of 4 bases from V and 6 bases from J, the junction contained 6 bases not matched to a gene. This CDR3 spans 14 amino acids. CDR1 and CDR2 from the germline V gene are KGHSY and FQNENV. This CDR3 reads CASSPGQGTSEQYF. As DNA, the CDR3 is TGTGCCAGCAGCCCGGGACAGGGGACGTCCGAGCAGTACTTC. The full variable domain, rest sourced from reference TRBV16 and TRBJ2-7, is GEEVAQTPKHLVRGEGQKAKLYCAPIKGHSYVFWYQQVLKNEFKFLISFQNENVFDETGMPKERFSAKCLPNSPCSLEIQATKLEDSAVYFCASSPGQGTSEQYFGPGTRLTVT.

In DNA form, the CDR3 reads TGCAGCGTTGAACTAGCGGGAGGGCCGGCAGATACGCAGTATTTT. Translation: CSVELAGGPADTQYF. The chain carries TRBV29-1 and TRBJ2-3; 12 bases are a match to TRBD2. This CDR3 region has 15 residues. Trimming cost V 2 bases and J 4 bases; bases outside gene matches: 4. Germline-derived CDR1 and CDR2 are SQVTM and ANQGSEA.

The chain joins TRBV29-1 to TRBJ2-2; 7 bases are shared with TRBD2. Germline CDR1 is SQVTM and CDR2 is ANQGSEA. After removal of 7 bases from V and 6 bases from J, the junction contained 11 bases not matched to a gene. The length of the CDR3 is 14 residues. This CDR3 reads CSASPGEGPGELFF. The CDR3 nucleotides are TGCAGCGCTAGCCCGGGGGAGGGGCCCGGGGAGCTGTTTTTT.

The chain couples TRBV28 to TRBJ2-1; weak D call: TRBD1 (6 bases). The CDR3 runs 14 residues. The germline V gene encodes CDR1 MDHEN and CDR2 SYDVKM. The V and J ends lost 5 bases and 0 bases respectively, with 8 bases between them. The CDR3 reads CASSPTGSYNEQFF. In DNA form, the CDR3 reads TGTGCCAGCAGTCCGACAGGCTCCTACAATGAGCAGTTCTTC.

The chain couples TRBV2 to TRBJ1-5; no definite D call. The CDR3 sequence is 18 residues long. The V end lost 3 bases, the J end lost 1 base, and 19 bases lay between the germline ends. The germline CDR1 and CDR2 sequences are SNHLY and FYNNEI. CDR3 DNA sequence: TGTGCCAGCAGTGACCCGGGGAATTCGGTTTGGAGCAATCAGCCCCAGCATTTT. This sequence encodes CASSDPGNSVWSNQPQHF.

The CDR3 loop is CASSPARGTDIPEAFF. CDR3 nucleotide sequence: TGCGCCAGCAGCCCCGCCAGGGGGACAGACATCCCTGAAGCTTTCTTT. The chain uses TRBV5-1 and TRBJ1-1; 7 bases are a match to TRBD1. V was clipped by 4 bases and J by 6 bases; unmatched bases: 15. This CDR3 spans 16 amino acids. Germline lookup yields CDR1 SGHRS and CDR2 YFSETQ.

This sequence joins TRBV6-5 and TRBJ2-1, with D unclear. V shed 7 bases and J shed 7 bases, with 20 bases lying between them. Germline CDR1 and CDR2: MNHEY and SVGAGI. The CDR3 totals 15 residues. The chain's CDR3 is CASTRVSAALNEQFF. In DNA, the CDR3 is TGTGCCAGCACCCGGGTGTCGGCGGCCCTTAATGAGCAGTTCTTC.

The CDR3 sequence: CASSLGDTDTQYF. The CDR3 region has the DNA TGTGCCAGCAGCCTGGGCGACACAGATACGCAGTATTTT. This chain connects TRBV14 to TRBJ2-3; no clear D gene. The CDR3 loop spans 13 amino acids. The germline CDR1 and CDR2 sequences are SGHDN and FVKESK. V was shortened by 4 bases and J by 2 bases, with 7 bases between the two germline ends. Filled out from reference TRBV14 and TRBJ2-3, the complete variable domain reads EAGVTQFPSHSVIEKGQTVTLRCDPISGHDNLYWYRRVMGKEIKFLLHFVKESKQDESGMPNNRFLAERTGGTYSTLKVQPAELEDSGVYFCASSLGDTDTQYFGPGTRLTVL.

The chain couples TRBV25-1 to TRBJ2-2, with 9 bases that match TRBD1. CDR1 is MGHDK, CDR2 SYGVNS, per germline. With V trimmed by 8 bases and J by 6 bases, 10 bases remained unmatched. There are 15 residues in the CDR3. CDR3 sequence (DNA): TGTGCCAGCGTACCCGGGACAGGGAGGCCCGGGGAGCTGTTTTTT. It encodes CASVPGTGRPGELFF.

This rearrangement joins TRBV7-9 to TRBJ2-7; D remains unclear. Germline V CDR1 and CDR2: SEHNR, FQNEAQ (reference sequence). V was trimmed by 1 base and J by 4 bases, leaving 8 bases between them. This CDR3 has 13 residues. CDR3 sequence (DNA): TGTGCCAGCAGCTTAGTGTACAGATACGAGCAGTACTTC. This sequence encodes CASSLVYRYEQYF.

This clone was detected once. J is TRBJ1-4 and V is TRBV5-6; TRBD1 agrees at 9 bases. The germline V gene encodes CDR1 SGHDT and CDR2 YYEEEE. Trimming at V came to 0 bases and at J to 6 bases, leaving 0 bases not matched to a gene. This CDR3 is 14 amino acids long. The DNA for the CDR3 is TGTGCCAGCAGCTTGGGGGACAGGGATGAAAAACTGTTTTTT. Amino acids: CASSLGDRDEKLFF.

The chain carries TRBV30 and TRBJ2-1, with D perhaps matching TRBD2 (6 bases). V dropped 2 bases and J dropped 5 bases, with 10 bases sitting between them. The CDR3 has 13 amino acids. CDR1 GTSNPN and CDR2 SVGIG come from the germline V gene (reference sequence). Written as DNA, the CDR3 is TGTGCCTGGAGTAGGAGACTAGACAATGAGCAGTTCTTC. Encoded protein: CAWSRRLDNEQFF.

The gene calls are TRBV27 and TRBJ2-3; 10 bases line up with TRBD2. Germline lookup yields CDR1 MNHEY and CDR2 SMNVEV (reference sequence). V was pared by 0 bases and J by 3 bases, with 6 bases of the junction left unmatched. The CDR3 covers 17 residues. Here the CDR3 reads CASSLSPGLASTDTQYF. In DNA form, the CDR3 reads TGTGCCAGCAGTTTATCCCCGGGACTAGCGAGTACAGATACGCAGTATTTT.

This chain uses TRBV10-2 with TRBJ2-1; a weak D match, TRBD2 (5 bases). The CDR3 covers 13 residues. The V end lost 4 bases, the J end lost 6 bases, and 10 bases lay between the germline ends. CDR1 and CDR2 from the germline V gene are WSHSY and SAAADI. As DNA, the CDR3 is TGCGCCAGCAGTGTCGGACTTATCAATGAGCAGTTCTTC. This gives the protein CASSVGLINEQFF.

The chain is built from TRBV4-3 and TRBJ2-7; 7 positions agree with TRBD2. With V trimmed by 0 bases and J by 3 bases, 5 bases remained unmatched. CDR1 LGHNA and CDR2 YSLEER come from the germline V gene. The CDR3 has 15 residues. As DNA, the CDR3 is TGCGCCAGCAGCCAAGATATCCGCGGGAGCTACGAGCAGTACTTC. Residues: CASSQDIRGSYEQYF.

The V and J genes are TRBV13 and TRBJ2-1; D unclear. The V gene lost 3 bases and the J gene lost 4 bases, with 7 bases spanning the gap. Germline lookup yields CDR1 PRHDT and CDR2 FYEKMQ (reference sequence). The CDR3 consists of 13 residues. Here the CDR3 reads CASSFGWYNEQFF. The CDR3 bases are TGTGCCAGCAGCTTCGGTTGGTACAATGAGCAGTTCTTC.

This clone was recorded only once. This chain joins TRBV7-2 and TRBJ2-1, with D possibly being TRBD2 (6 bases). V was shortened by 1 base and J by 4 bases, with 17 bases between the two germline ends. The CDR3 runs 17 residues. CDR1 SGHTA and CDR2 FQGNSA come from the germline V gene. The CDR3 DNA follows: TGTGCCAGCAGCTTAGTCGGGAGTGTTGGAAATTACAATGAGCAGTTCTTC. As protein: CASSLVGSVGNYNEQFF.

This chain connects TRBV19 to TRBJ2-7; 10 bases match TRBD1. Germline V CDR1 and CDR2: LNHDA, SQIVND (reference sequence). Germline trimming cut 4 bases from V and 4 bases from J; bases unmatched to any gene: 4. There are 14 residues in the CDR3. CDR3 residues: CASSTRQGAYEQYF. The CDR3 DNA is TGTGCCAGTAGTACCCGACAGGGGGCGTACGAGCAGTACTTC.

This sequence joins TRBV7-6 and TRBJ2-7; tentatively, D is TRBD2 (7 bases). The CDR3 sequence is 14 residues long. Between the trimmed V and J ends, which lost 2 bases and 5 bases, there was a span of 13 bases. The germline CDR1 and CDR2 sequences are SGHVS and FNYEAQ. This chain's CDR3 is CASSLRGGADEQYF. The CDR3 coding sequence is TGTGCCAGCAGCTTAAGGGGGGGGGCGGACGAGCAGTACTTC.

This chain uses TRBV18 with TRBJ2-7; D possibly corresponds to TRBD1 (7 bases). Trimming pared 5 bases from V and 2 bases from J, leaving 13 bases between. This CDR3 is 14 amino acids long. CDR1 and CDR2 (germline): KGHSH, LQKENI. CDR3 bases: TGTGCCAGCTCAGGCGGGACAGTCACCTACGAGCAGTACTTC. Encoded protein: CASSGGTVTYEQYF.

The chain is built from TRBV7-8 and TRBJ2-3; D possibly corresponds to TRBD1 (5 bases). This CDR3 has 14 residues. V lost 5 bases and J lost 6, with 15 bases in between. CDR1 is SGHVS and CDR2 is FQNEAQ in the germline V gene. The chain's CDR3 is CASSPPVGRDTQYF. The DNA for the CDR3 is TGTGCCAGCAGCCCGCCCGTGGGGCGGGATACGCAGTATTTT.

The V call is TRBV19, the J call TRBJ2-3; TRBD1 matches 7 bases. With V trimmed by 3 bases and J by 0 bases, 12 bases remained unmatched. Germline lookup yields CDR1 LNHDA and CDR2 SQIVND (reference sequence). This CDR3 spans 18 amino acids. The CDR3 is CASSIGPGGRDSTDTQYF. CDR3 nucleotide sequence: TGTGCCAGTAGTATTGGTCCAGGGGGACGGGATAGCACAGATACGCAGTATTTT. The full variable domain, its missing parts supplied by reference TRBV19 and TRBJ2-3, is DGGITQSPKYLFRKEGQNVTLSCEQNLNHDAMYWYRQDPGQGLRLIYYSQIVNDFQKGDIAEGYSVSREKKESFPLTVTSAQKNPTAFYLCASSIGPGGRDSTDTQYFGPGTRLTVL.

This chain's CDR3 is CASSWGQGSDEQYF. CDR3 sequence (DNA): TGCGCCAGCAGCTGGGGACAGGGGAGCGACGAGCAGTACTTC. This chain connects TRBV5-1 to TRBJ2-7, with 10 bases fitting TRBD1. The CDR3 is 14 amino acids. V lost 3 bases, J lost 5 bases, and 5 bases stayed unmatched. Germline CDR1 is SGHRS and CDR2 is YFSETQ.

The V call is TRBV6-5, the J call TRBJ2-4; a weak D match, TRBD1 (7 bases). The V gene's germline CDR1 is MNHEY and CDR2 SVGAGI. This CDR3 comprises 13 residues. V lost 0 bases and J lost 9, with 9 bases in between. The DNA for the CDR3 is TGTGCCAGCAGTTACTCCCAGGGGGGCATTCAGTACTTC. Its protein is CASSYSQGGIQYF.

The chain links TRBV5-1 to TRBJ1-5; 10 nucleotides line up with TRBD1. The trim removed 2 bases at V and 4 bases at J, leaving 3 bases unmatched. The CDR3 has 15 residues. The germline V gene has CDR1 SGHRS and CDR2 YFSETQ. CDR3 coding DNA: TGCGCCAGCAGCTTAGGGACAGGGGCGAATCAGCCCCAGCATTTT. Translating it yields CASSLGTGANQPQHF. Full variable domain (rest looked up from reference TRBV5-1 and TRBJ1-5): KAGVTQTPRYLIKTRGQQVTLSCSPISGHRSVSWYQQTPGQGLQFLFEYFSETQRNKGNFPGRFSGRQFSNSRSEMNVSTLELGDSALYLCASSLGTGANQPQHFGDGTRLSIL.

This clone has only a few counts. CDR3 in amino acids: CASSGQGGRYF. The CDR3 bases are TGTGCCAGCAGTGGACAGGGTGGTCGGTACTTC. This sequence joins TRBV27 and TRBJ2-7, with 8 bases aligning to TRBD1. Germline V lookup: CDR1 MNHEY, CDR2 SMNVEV (reference sequence). J was trimmed by 12 bases and V by 5 bases; bases with no gene match: 6. The length of the CDR3 is 11 residues.